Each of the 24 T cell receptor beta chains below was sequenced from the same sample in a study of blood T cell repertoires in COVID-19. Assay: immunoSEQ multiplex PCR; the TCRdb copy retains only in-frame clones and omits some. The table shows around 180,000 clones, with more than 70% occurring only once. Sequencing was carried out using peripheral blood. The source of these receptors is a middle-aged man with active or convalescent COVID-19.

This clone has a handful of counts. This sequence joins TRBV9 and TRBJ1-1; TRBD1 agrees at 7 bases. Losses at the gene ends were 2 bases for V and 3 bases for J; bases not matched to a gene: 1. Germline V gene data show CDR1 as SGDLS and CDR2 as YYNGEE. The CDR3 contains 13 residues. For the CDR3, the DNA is TGTGCCAGCAGCGTGGGGACAGACACTGAAGCTTTCTTT. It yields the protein CASSVGTDTEAFF. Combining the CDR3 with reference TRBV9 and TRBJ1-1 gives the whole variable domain DSGVTQTPKHLITATGQRVTLRCSPRSGDLSVYWYQQSLDQGLQFLIQYYNGEERAKGNILERFSAQQFPDLHSELNLSSLELGDSALYFCASSVGTDTEAFFGQGTRLTVV.

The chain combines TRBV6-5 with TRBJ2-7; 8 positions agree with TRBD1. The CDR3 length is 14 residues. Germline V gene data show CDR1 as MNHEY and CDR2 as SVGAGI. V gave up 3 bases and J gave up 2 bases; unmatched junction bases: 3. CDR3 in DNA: TGTGCCAGCAGTTATGCGGGACAGGCCTACGAGCAGTACTTC. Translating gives CASSYAGQAYEQYF.

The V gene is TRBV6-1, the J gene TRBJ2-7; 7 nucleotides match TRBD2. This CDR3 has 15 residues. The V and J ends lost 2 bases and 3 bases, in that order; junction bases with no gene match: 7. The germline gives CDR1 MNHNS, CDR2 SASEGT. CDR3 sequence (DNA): TGTGCCAGCAGTGAATGGAGCGGGAAGAGCTACGAGCAGTACTTC. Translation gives CASSEWSGKSYEQYF.

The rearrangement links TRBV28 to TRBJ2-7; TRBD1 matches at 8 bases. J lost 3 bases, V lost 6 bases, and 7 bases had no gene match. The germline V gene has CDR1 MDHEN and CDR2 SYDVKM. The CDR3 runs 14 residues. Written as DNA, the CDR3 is TGTGCCAGCAGCCAAATGACAGGGGACTACGAGCAGTACTTC. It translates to CASSQMTGDYEQYF.

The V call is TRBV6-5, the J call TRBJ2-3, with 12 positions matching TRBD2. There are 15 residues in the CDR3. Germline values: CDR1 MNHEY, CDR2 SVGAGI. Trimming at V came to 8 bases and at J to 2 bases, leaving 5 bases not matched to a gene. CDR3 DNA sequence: TGTGCCAGCCGACTAGCGGGGGCCCTCACAGATACGCAGTATTTT. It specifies CASRLAGALTDTQYF.

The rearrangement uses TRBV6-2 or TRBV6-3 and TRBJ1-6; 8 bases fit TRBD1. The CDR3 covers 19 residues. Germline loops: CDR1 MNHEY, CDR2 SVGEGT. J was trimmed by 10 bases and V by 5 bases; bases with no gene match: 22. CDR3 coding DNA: TGTGCCAGCAGTCCCACACGCCACAGGGGGGCGCGTCTGGAATCACCCCTCCACTTT. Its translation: CASSPTRHRGARLESPLHF.

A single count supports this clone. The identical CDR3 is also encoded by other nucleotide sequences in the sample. The CDR3 region has the DNA TGTGCCTGGAGTGCTGACAGGGGCTATGGCTACACCTTC. It is translated as CAWSADRGYGYTF. This chain joins TRBV30 and TRBJ1-2, with TRBD1 matching over 8 bases. The CDR3 runs 13 residues. Germline assignment: CDR1 GTSNPN and CDR2 SVGIG (reference sequence). Germline trimming cut 1 base from V and 4 bases from J; bases unmatched to any gene: 2. The variable domain in full, with the rest retrieved from reference TRBV30 and TRBJ1-2, is SQTIHQWPATLVQPVGSPLSLECTVEGTSNPNLYWYRQAAGRGLQLLFYSVGIGQISSEVPQNLSASRPQDRQFILSSKKLLLSDSGFYLCAWSADRGYGYTFGSGTRLTVV.

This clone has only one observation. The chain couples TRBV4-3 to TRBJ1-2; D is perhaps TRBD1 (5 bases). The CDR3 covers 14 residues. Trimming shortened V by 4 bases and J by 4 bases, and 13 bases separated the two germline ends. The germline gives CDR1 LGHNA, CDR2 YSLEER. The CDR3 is CASSPGEAAYGYTF. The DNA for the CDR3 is TGCGCCAGCAGCCCGGGGGAGGCAGCCTATGGCTACACCTTC.

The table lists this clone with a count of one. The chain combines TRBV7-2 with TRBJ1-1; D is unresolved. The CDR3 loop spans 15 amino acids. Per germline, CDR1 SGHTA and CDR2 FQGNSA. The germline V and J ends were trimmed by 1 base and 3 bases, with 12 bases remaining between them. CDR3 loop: CASSLDSREDTEAFF. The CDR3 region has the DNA TGTGCCAGCAGCTTAGATAGTAGGGAGGACACTGAAGCTTTCTTT. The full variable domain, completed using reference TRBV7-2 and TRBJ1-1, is GAGVSQSPSNKVTEKGKDVELRCDPISGHTALYWYRQSLGQGLEFLIYFQGNSAPDKSGLPSDRFSAERTGGSVSTLTIQRTQQEDSAVYLCASSLDSREDTEAFFGQGTRLTVV.

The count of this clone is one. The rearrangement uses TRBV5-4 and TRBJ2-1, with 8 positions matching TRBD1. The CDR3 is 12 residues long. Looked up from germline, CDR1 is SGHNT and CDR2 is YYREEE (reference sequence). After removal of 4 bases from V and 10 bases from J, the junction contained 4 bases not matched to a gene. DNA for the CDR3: TGTGCCAGCAGCCTGGACAGGGTCGAGCAGTTCTTC. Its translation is CASSLDRVEQFF.

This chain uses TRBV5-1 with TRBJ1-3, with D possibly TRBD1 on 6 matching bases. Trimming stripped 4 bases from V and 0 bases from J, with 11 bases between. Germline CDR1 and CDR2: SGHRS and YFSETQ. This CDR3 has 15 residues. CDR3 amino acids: CASSHGQNSGNTIYF. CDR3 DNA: TGCGCCAGCAGCCACGGACAGAACTCTGGAAACACCATATATTTT. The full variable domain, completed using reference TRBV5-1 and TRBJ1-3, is KAGVTQTPRYLIKTRGQQVTLSCSPISGHRSVSWYQQTPGQGLQFLFEYFSETQRNKGNFPGRFSGRQFSNSRSEMNVSTLELGDSALYLCASSHGQNSGNTIYFGEGSWLTVV.

CDR3 in DNA: TGTGCCAGCAGCCTGCGAGTCCCGGGTCTTAATCAGCCCCAGCATTTT. As protein: CASSLRVPGLNQPQHF. V and J are TRBV5-5 and TRBJ1-5; D gene ambiguous. CDR1 and CDR2 from the germline V gene are SGHKS and YYEKEE (reference sequence). The CDR3 contains 16 residues. V lost 4 bases, J lost 4 bases, and 18 bases lay in between. Looking up the rest from reference TRBV5-5 and TRBJ1-5 gives the full variable domain: DAGVTQSPTHLIKTRGQQVTLRCSPISGHKSVSWYQQVLGQGPQFIFQYYEKEERGRGNFPDRFSARQFPNYSSELNVNALLLGDSALYLCASSLRVPGLNQPQHFGDGTRLSIL.

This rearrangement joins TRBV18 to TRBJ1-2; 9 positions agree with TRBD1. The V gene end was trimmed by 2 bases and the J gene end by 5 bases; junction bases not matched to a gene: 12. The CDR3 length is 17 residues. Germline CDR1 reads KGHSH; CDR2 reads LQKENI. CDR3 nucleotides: TGTGCCAGCTCACCATCGCGAACAGGGGGCGGGTCATATGGCTACACCTTC. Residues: CASSPSRTGGGSYGYTF.

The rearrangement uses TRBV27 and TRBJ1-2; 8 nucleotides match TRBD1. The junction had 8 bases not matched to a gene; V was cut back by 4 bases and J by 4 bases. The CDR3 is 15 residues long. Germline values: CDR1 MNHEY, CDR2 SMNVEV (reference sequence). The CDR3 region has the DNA TGTGCCAGCAGTTCGTGGACAGGGCGGGTCTATGGCTACACCTTC. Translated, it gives CASSSWTGRVYGYTF.

The CDR3 region has the DNA TGTGCCAGCTCTCCGGGGTTGGGAGACTACAATGAGCAGTTCTTC. Protein: CASSPGLGDYNEQFF. The chain links TRBV9 to TRBJ2-1, with D perhaps TRBD2 (5 bases). The CDR3 spans 15 residues. Germline V gene data show CDR1 as SGDLS and CDR2 as YYNGEE. V was trimmed by 7 bases and J by 3 bases, leaving 17 bases between them.

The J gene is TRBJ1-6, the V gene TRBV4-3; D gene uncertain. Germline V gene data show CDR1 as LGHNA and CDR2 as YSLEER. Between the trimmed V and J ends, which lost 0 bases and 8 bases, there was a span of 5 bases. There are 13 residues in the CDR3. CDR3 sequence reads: CASSQDLYSPLHF. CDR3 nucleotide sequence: TGCGCCAGCAGCCAAGATTTATATTCACCCCTCCACTTT.

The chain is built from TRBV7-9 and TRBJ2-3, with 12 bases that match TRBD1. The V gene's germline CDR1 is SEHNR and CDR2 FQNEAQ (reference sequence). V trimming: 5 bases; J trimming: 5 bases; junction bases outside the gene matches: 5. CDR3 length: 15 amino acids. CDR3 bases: TGTGCCAGCAGCGCCGGGACAGGGGGCGTAGATACGCAGTATTTT. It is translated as CASSAGTGGVDTQYF.

The CDR3 nucleotides are TGTGCCAGCTCACTCGGACAGGGTCTTCAGACCCCCCCCTACGAGCAGTACTTC. Protein sequence: CASSLGQGLQTPPYEQYF. The rearrangement joins TRBV18 to TRBJ2-7, with 8 bases identical to TRBD1. Germline loops: CDR1 KGHSH, CDR2 LQKENI. The J segment lost 2 bases and the V segment lost 4 bases, leaving 16 bases of the junction unmatched. The CDR3 contains 18 residues.

CDR3 loop: CASSELRDSYEQYF. CDR3 nucleotides: TGTGCCAGCAGTGAACTCCGGGATTCCTACGAGCAGTACTTC. The chain links TRBV2 to TRBJ2-7; weak D call: TRBD2 (5 bases). V lost 2 bases, J lost 1 base, and 9 bases lay in between. Looked up from germline, CDR1 is SNHLY and CDR2 is FYNNEI. The CDR3 extends over 14 amino acids.

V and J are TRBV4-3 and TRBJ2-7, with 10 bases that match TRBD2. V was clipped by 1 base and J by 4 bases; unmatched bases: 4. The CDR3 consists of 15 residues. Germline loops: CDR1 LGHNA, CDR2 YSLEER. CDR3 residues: CASSQASGGSYEQYF. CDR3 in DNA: TGCGCCAGCAGCCAAGCTAGCGGGGGATCTTACGAGCAGTACTTC.

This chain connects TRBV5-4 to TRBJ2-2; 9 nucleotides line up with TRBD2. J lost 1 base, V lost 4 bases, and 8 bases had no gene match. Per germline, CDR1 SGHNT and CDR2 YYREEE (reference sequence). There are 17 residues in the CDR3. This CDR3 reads CASSLGGSGGNTGELFF. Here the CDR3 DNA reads TGTGCCAGCAGCCTGGGTGGTAGCGGGGGGAACACCGGGGAGCTGTTTTTT.

CDR3 loop: CASSPSGANYGYTF. CDR3 sequence (DNA): TGTGCCAGTAGTCCTTCGGGTGCTAACTATGGCTACACCTTC. The chain joins TRBV19 to TRBJ1-2, with D unclear. This CDR3 spans 14 amino acids. V was pared by 5 bases and J by 0 bases, with 10 bases between. Germline V gene data show CDR1 as LNHDA and CDR2 as SQIVND (reference sequence).

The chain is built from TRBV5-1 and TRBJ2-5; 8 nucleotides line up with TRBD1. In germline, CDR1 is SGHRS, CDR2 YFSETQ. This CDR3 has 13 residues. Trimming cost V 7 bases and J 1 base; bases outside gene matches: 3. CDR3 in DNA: TGCGCCAGCTCAACAGGGGGCCAAGAGACCCAGTACTTC. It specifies CASSTGGQETQYF.

As DNA, the CDR3 is TGTGCCAGTAGACCGGGACATCAAAACTATGGCTACACCTTC. As protein: CASRPGHQNYGYTF. The chain uses TRBV19 and TRBJ1-2; tentative D call: TRBD1 (6 bases). V lost 6 bases and J lost 2, with 13 bases in between. The CDR3 covers 14 residues. Germline lookup yields CDR1 LNHDA and CDR2 SQIVND (reference sequence).